The sample holds many counts of the clone carrying this T cell receptor beta chain. The record originates from a study of early T cells in non-severe SARS-CoV-2 infection. From the 5' RACE reads, TCRdb called clonotypes with MiXCR, one entry per CDR3 protein. This table has 36,000 or so distinct CDR3 sequences, around 4.1% appearing once. Trimming took 5 bases from V and 8 from J, leaving 13 bases between them. CDR3 length equals 14 residues. The V gene is TRBV12-3 or TRBV12-4, the J gene TRBJ1-6; a possible D gene is TRBD1 (6 bases). Material: whole blood. The TCR originated in an adult who was a healthcare worker with PCR-confirmed SARS-CoV-2 infection or an uninfected control (not recorded which). In DNA, the CDR3 is TGTGCCAGCAGTCCACAGGGAGGGCATTCACCCCTCCACTTT. Amino acid sequence: CASSPQGGHSPLHF.